Shown below are 11 T cell receptor beta chains from a single sample sequenced in a study of T-cell reconstitution after alpha-beta-depleted transplantation in children. Unique molecular identifiers tagged the TCRbeta library. From the PCR reads, TCRdb called clonotypes with MiXCR, one entry per CDR3 protein. The profile shows 700,000 to 950,000 distinct CDR3 sequences, less than 20% of them singletons. Source: PBMCs, mostly from graft donor cells, taken 360 days after TCRalphabeta/CD19-depleted stem cell transplant. Source of these receptors: a male patient between 10 and 17 years old who had a stem cell transplant for acute lymphoblastic leukemia, so the T cells may come from the graft donor.

This clonotype was found a few times. The J gene is TRBJ2-3, the V gene TRBV7-7; the match to TRBD2 covers 7 bases. The CDR3 has 12 residues. Germline CDR1 reads SSHAT; CDR2 reads FNYEAQ (reference sequence). J lost 9 bases, V lost 3 bases, and 3 bases had no gene match. CDR3 nucleotide sequence: TGTGCCAGCAGCTTGTATAGCGGGACGCAGTATTTT. This gives the protein CASSLYSGTQYF.

V and J are TRBV24-1 and TRBJ2-1; 7 positions agree with TRBD2. V was pared by 3 bases and J by 0 bases, with 7 bases of the junction left unmatched. The CDR3 spans 17 residues. The V gene's germline CDR1 is KGHDR and CDR2 SFDVKD. The CDR3 sequence: CATSDRTRAVSYNEQFF. For the CDR3, the DNA is TGTGCCACCAGTGATAGGACTAGGGCGGTCTCCTACAATGAGCAGTTCTTC.

This clonotype was observed a handful of times. The chain employs TRBV29-1 and TRBJ1-2; 11 nucleotides align to TRBD1. In germline, CDR1 is SQVTM, CDR2 ANQGSEA. The CDR3 consists of 15 residues. The V and J ends lost 5 bases and 4 bases, in that order; junction bases with no gene match: 9. Written as DNA, the CDR3 is TGCAGCGTTCCAGGCCCGGGGACAGGGGGCTATGGCTACACCTTC. It translates to CSVPGPGTGGYGYTF. Full variable domain (outside the CDR3, taken from reference TRBV29-1 and TRBJ1-2): SAVISQKPSRDICQRGTSLTIQCQVDSQVTMMFWYRQQPGQSLTLIATANQGSEATYESGFVIDKFPISRPNLTFSTLTVSNMSPEDSSIYLCSVPGPGTGGYGYTFGSGTRLTVV.

This clonotype has just a few counts. This chain joins TRBV12-3 or TRBV12-4 and TRBJ2-5; no reliable D call. The CDR3 runs 16 residues. Trimming stripped 3 bases from V and 5 bases from J, with 19 bases between. CDR3 loop: CASSFIGRRWTETQYF. The DNA for the CDR3 is TGTGCCAGCAGTTTCATCGGACGACGCTGGACGGAGACCCAGTACTTC.

This clonotype was seen only a few times. This rearrangement joins TRBV5-1 to TRBJ1-2, with D possibly TRBD1 on 6 matching bases. V was clipped by 0 bases and J by 8 bases, with 14 bases between them. Germline CDR1 reads SGHRS; CDR2 reads YFSETQ. CDR3 length: 14 residues. CDR3 bases: TGCGCCAGCAGCTTGGCCGGGGGGGCGCACGGCTACACCTTC. Protein sequence: CASSLAGGAHGYTF. The variable domain in full, completed from reference TRBV5-1 and TRBJ1-2, reads KAGVTQTPRYLIKTRGQQVTLSCSPISGHRSVSWYQQTPGQGLQFLFEYFSETQRNKGNFPGRFSGRQFSNSRSEMNVSTLELGDSALYLCASSLAGGAHGYTFGSGTRLTVV.

V and J are TRBV27 and TRBJ2-3; 10 bases line up with TRBD2. Germline V gene sequence: CDR1 MNHEY, CDR2 SMNVEV (reference sequence). V gave up 6 bases and J gave up 5 bases; unmatched junction bases: 5. The CDR3 runs 14 residues. The CDR3 sequence is CASRVAGGVDTQYF. The CDR3 region has the DNA TGTGCCAGCAGAGTAGCGGGAGGAGTAGATACGCAGTATTTT.

This rearrangement joins TRBV28 to TRBJ2-7; D is ambiguous. The CDR3 is made up of 17 amino acids. In germline, CDR1 is MDHEN, CDR2 SYDVKM. Trimming took off 4 bases at V and 0 bases at J, with 19 bases between the two ends. The CDR3: CASSYPGSSGRSYEQYF. In DNA form, the CDR3 reads TGTGCCAGCAGTTACCCGGGTTCCTCCGGGCGCTCCTACGAGCAGTACTTC.

The V call is TRBV5-1, the J call TRBJ2-6, with a tentative D call TRBD1 (6 bases). The CDR3 has 18 amino acids. The germline V gene has CDR1 SGHRS and CDR2 YFSETQ. V was pared by 0 bases and J by 0 bases, with 13 bases between. The CDR3, as DNA: TGCGCCAGCAGCTTGGGGCACAGGGTTAGCTCTGGGGCCAACGTCCTGACTTTC. Protein product: CASSLGHRVSSGANVLTF.

This clonotype was seen repeatedly, ten times or more. CDR3: CASSDEGGADTQYF. CDR3 sequence (DNA): TGTGCCAGCAGTGACGAGGGAGGGGCAGATACGCAGTATTTT. The chain is built from TRBV6-4 and TRBJ2-3; 7 bases fit TRBD2. This CDR3 region has 14 residues. V lost 2 bases and J lost 4; bases outside the gene matches: 3. Germline V lookup: CDR1 MRHNA, CDR2 SNTAGT.

The chain recombines TRBV20-1 with TRBJ1-3, with D perhaps TRBD1 (5 bases). CDR1 and CDR2 from the germline V gene are DFQATT and SNEGSKA (reference sequence). The V end was cut by 1 base, the J end by 0 bases, with 7 bases between. The CDR3 runs 14 residues. DNA of the CDR3: TGCAGTGCTAGAGGGGGCTACTCTGGAAACACCATATATTTT. Its protein is CSARGGYSGNTIYF.

This clonotype appeared once. Germline is not matched at one junction end, which may reflect a read error. The chain is built from TRBV12-3 or TRBV12-4 and TRBJ2-5; 14 bases are shared with TRBD2. The CDR3 spans 18 residues. This CDR3 reads CTSSPGTSGSISRETQYF. CDR3 DNA: TGTACCAGCAGCCCAGGGACTAGCGGGAGCATCTCCCGAGAGACCCAGTACTTC.